This TCR beta chain was captured in a study of blood T cell repertoires in COVID-19. CDR1 is SGHTA and CDR2 is FQGNSA in the germline V gene. Trimming left V 4 bases short and J 4 bases short, with 11 bases between. The CDR3 has 13 amino acids. The table came from immunoSEQ multiplex PCR; TCRdb's copy has only in-frame clones and leaves some out. The table records approximately 150,000 clones, approximately 86% of them present only once. The receptor was derived from a man aged 70 or older with acute or convalescent COVID-19. Input material: peripheral blood. This chain connects TRBV7-2 to TRBJ2-7, with a possible D match to TRBD2 (6 bases). CDR3 loop: CASSSSSDYEQYF. In nucleotides, the CDR3 is TGTGCCAGCAGCTCCTCTAGCGATTACGAGCAGTACTTC.